The T cell receptor (beta chain) under discussion was sequenced for a study of blood T cell repertoires in COVID-19. Study-wide context: The samples span acute and convalescent COVID-19 from the United States, Italy and Spain.

CDR1 and CDR2 from the germline V gene are MDHEN and SYDVKM. This CDR3 has 13 residues. V lost 7 bases and J 7 bases, leaving 13 bases between the germline ends. Per the study methods: Reference gene primer amplification gave nucleated cell count estimates. Generated by immunoSEQ multiplex PCR, the TCRdb table keeps only in-frame clones and is missing some. That table gives V, J and clone size, and the DNA gave D and trimming. Here the sample spans 100,000 to 140,000 clones, about nine tenths being singletons. What was sequenced was peripheral blood. This receptor was obtained from a woman aged 25-40 years with acute or convalescent COVID-19. This rearrangement joins TRBV28 to TRBJ2-2; D ambiguous. The CDR3 spells CASTRYSVGELFF. The CDR3 DNA is TGTGCCAGCACCCGATATAGTGTCGGGGAGCTGTTTTTT.